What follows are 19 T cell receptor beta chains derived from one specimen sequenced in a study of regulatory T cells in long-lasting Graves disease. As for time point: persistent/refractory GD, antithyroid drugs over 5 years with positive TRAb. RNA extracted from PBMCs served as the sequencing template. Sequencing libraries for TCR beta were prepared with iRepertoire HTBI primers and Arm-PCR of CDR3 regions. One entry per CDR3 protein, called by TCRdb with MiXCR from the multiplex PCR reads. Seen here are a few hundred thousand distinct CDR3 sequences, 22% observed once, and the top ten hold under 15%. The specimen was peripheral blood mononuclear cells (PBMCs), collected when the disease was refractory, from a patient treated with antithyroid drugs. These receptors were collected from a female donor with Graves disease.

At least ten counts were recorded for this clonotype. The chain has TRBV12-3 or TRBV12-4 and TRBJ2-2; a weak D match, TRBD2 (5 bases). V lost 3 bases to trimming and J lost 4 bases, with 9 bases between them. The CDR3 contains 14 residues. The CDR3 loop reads CASSFPGLTGELFF. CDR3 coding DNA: TGTGCCAGCAGTTTCCCCGGACTCACCGGGGAGCTGTTTTTT.

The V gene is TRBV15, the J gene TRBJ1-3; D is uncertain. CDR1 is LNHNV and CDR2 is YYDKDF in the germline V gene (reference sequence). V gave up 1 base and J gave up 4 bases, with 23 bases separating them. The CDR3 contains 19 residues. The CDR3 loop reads CATSRVRVGLWQGGNTIYF. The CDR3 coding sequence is TGTGCCACCAGCAGAGTCCGGGTCGGTTTGTGGCAAGGCGGAAACACCATATATTTT.

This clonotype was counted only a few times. CDR3 sequence: CASSFIRGTGELFF. The CDR3 region has the DNA TGTGCCAGCAGCTTTATCAGGGGAACCGGGGAGCTGTTTTTT. The genes are TRBV7-8 and TRBJ2-2; perhaps TRBD1 as D (6 bases). Trimming cost V 3 bases and J 5 bases, with 10 bases left between them. The CDR3 has 14 residues. From germline, CDR1 is SGHVS and CDR2 FQNEAQ.

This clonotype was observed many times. The CDR3 loop is CASSSLNTGELFF. CDR3 in DNA: TGTGCCAGCAGCTCCTTGAACACCGGGGAGCTGTTTTTT. The chain carries TRBV7-2 and TRBJ2-2; D is unresolved. The CDR3 length is 13 residues. V was cut by 4 bases and J by 1 base, with 4 bases left in between. Germline V gives CDR1 SGHTA, CDR2 FQGNSA.

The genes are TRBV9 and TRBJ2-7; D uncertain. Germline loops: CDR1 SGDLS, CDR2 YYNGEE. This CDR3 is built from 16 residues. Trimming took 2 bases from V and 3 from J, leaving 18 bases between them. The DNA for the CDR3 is TGTGCCAGCAGCGTGTCCGACTCCTTCTTGATCTACGAGCAGTACTTC. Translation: CASSVSDSFLIYEQYF. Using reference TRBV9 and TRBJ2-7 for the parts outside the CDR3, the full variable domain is DSGVTQTPKHLITATGQRVTLRCSPRSGDLSVYWYQQSLDQGLQFLIQYYNGEERAKGNILERFSAQQFPDLHSELNLSSLELGDSALYFCASSVSDSFLIYEQYFGPGTRLTVT.

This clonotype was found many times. CDR3 DNA: TGCAGTGCTGCGGGACTAGCGGGAAGTCAAGAGACCCAGTACTTC. Its translation is CSAAGLAGSQETQYF. The chain has TRBV20-1 and TRBJ2-5, with 13 bases fitting TRBD2. CDR1 DFQATT and CDR2 SNEGSKA come from the germline V gene (reference sequence). V lost 5 bases, J lost 2 bases, and 5 bases stayed unmatched. CDR3 length: 15 amino acids.

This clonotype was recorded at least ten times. CDR3 sequence: CASSWDRLKLFF. Written as DNA, the CDR3 is TGTGCCAGCAGTTGGGACAGGCTAAAACTGTTTTTT. The chain couples TRBV28 to TRBJ1-4; 8 nucleotides match TRBD1. The ends lost 4 bases at V and 10 bases at J; junction bases unmatched: 2. CDR1 and CDR2 from the germline V gene are MDHEN and SYDVKM. The CDR3 contains 12 residues.

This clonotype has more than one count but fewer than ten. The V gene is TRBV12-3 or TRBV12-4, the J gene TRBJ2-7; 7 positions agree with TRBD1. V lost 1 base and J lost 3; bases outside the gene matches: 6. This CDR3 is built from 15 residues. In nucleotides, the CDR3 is TGTGCCAGCAGTTTAGTGGGTGACAGGGTCTACGAGCAGTACTTC. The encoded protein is CASSLVGDRVYEQYF.

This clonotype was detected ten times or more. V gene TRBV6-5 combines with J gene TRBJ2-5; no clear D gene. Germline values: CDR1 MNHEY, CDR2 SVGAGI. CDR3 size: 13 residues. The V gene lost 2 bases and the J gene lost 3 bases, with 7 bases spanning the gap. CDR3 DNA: TGTGCCAGCAGTTACAGGACGGAAGAGACCCAGTACTTC. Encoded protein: CASSYRTEETQYF.

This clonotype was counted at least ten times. This CDR3 is CASSLGGGTLRGNIQYF. CDR3 DNA: TGTGCCAGCAGTTTGGGTGGCGGGACCCTTAGGGGAAACATTCAGTACTTC. J is TRBJ2-4 and V is TRBV28, with D possibly being TRBD2 (6 bases). V was shortened by 3 bases and J by 6 bases, with 21 bases between the two germline ends. Germline CDR1 is MDHEN and CDR2 is SYDVKM. The CDR3 is made up of 17 amino acids.

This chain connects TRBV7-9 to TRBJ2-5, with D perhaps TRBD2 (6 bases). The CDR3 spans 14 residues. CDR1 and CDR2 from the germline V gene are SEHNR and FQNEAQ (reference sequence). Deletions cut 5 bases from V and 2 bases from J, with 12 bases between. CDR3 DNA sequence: TGTGCCAGCAGCATCCGGGAGTCACAAGAGACCCAGTACTTC. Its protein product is CASSIRESQETQYF.

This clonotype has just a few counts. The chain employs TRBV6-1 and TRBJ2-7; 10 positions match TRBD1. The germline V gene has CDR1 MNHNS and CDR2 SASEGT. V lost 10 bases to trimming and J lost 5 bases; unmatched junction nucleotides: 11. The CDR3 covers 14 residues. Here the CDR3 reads CATGWGQGFNEQYF. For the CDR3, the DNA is TGTGCCACCGGCTGGGGACAGGGGTTTAACGAGCAGTACTTC.

CDR3 coding DNA: TGTGCCAGCAGTAGGGCCGGAGGGGAGCAGTACTTC. Its protein product is CASSRAGGEQYF. The chain links TRBV7-3 to TRBJ2-7; D perhaps matches TRBD2 (6 bases). This CDR3 spans 12 amino acids. The V gene lost 6 bases and the J gene lost 7 bases, with 13 bases spanning the gap. CDR1 and CDR2 from the germline V gene are SGHTA and FQGTGA. The variable domain in full, with the rest retrieved from reference TRBV7-3 and TRBJ2-7, is GAGVSQTPSNKVTEKGKYVELRCDPISGHTALYWYRQSLGQGPEFLIYFQGTGAADDSGLPNDRFFAVRPEGSVSTLKIQRTERGDSAVYLCASSRAGGEQYFGPGTRLTVT.

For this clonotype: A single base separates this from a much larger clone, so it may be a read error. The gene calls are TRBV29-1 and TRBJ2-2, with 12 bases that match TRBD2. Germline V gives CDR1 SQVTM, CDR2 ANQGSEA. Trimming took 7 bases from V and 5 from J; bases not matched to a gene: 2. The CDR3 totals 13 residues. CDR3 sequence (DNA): TGCAGCGCCGGGACTAGCGGGACCGGGGAGCTGTTTTTT. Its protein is CSAGTSGTGELFF.

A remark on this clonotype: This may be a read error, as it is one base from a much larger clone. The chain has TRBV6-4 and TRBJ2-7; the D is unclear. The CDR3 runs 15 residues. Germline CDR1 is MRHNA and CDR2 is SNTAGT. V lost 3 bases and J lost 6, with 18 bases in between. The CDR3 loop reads CASSEMAGRPFEQYF. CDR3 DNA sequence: TGTGCCAGCAGTGAAATGGCAGGCCGGCCCTTCGAGCAGTACTTC.

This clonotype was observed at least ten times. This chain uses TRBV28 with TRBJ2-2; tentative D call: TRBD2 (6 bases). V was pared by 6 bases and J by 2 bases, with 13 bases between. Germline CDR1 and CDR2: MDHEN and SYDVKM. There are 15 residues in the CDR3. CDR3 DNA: TGTGCCAGCAGGTTGACGGGGGACAACACCGGGGAGCTGTTTTTT. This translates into CASRLTGDNTGELFF. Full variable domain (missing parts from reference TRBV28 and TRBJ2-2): DVKVTQSSRYLVKRTGEKVFLECVQDMDHENMFWYRQDPGLGLRLIYFSYDVKMKEKGDIPEGYSVSREKKERFSLILESASTNQTSMYLCASRLTGDNTGELFFGEGSRLTVL.

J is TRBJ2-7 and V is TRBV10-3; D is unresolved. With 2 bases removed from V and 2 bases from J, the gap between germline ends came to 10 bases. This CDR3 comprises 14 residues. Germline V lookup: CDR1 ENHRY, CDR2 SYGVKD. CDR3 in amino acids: CAISETNSAYEQYF. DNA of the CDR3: TGTGCCATCAGTGAGACCAATTCAGCCTACGAGCAGTACTTC.

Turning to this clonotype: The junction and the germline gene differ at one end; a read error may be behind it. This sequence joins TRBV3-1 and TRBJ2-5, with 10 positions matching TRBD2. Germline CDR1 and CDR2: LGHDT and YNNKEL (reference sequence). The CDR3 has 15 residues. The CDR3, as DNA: TGTGCCAGCAACCAAGCGGGGGGGCGACAAGAGACCCAGTACTTC. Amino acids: CASNQAGGRQETQYF.

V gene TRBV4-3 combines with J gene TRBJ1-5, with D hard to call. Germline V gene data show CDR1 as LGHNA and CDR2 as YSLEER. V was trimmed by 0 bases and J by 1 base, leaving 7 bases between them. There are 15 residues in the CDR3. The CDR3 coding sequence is TGCGCCAGCAGCCAAGATCGGTCGAGCAATCAGCCCCAGCATTTT. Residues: CASSQDRSSNQPQHF.